This T cell receptor beta chain was retrieved from a study of T cell repertoires in cytomegalovirus infection. As for the study in general: Both CMV infection and a matching HLA type were indicated by public TCR beta signatures. Overall study findings and caveats: In two of eight donors, the top clonotype was HLA-C-restricted CMV-specific. Cumulative frequency (of public TCR beta family members) identified carriers of CMV plus the relevant HLA.

Trimming cost V 4 bases and J 1 base, with 11 bases left between them. This CDR3 comprises 15 residues. CDR1 is SGHTA, CDR2 FQGNSA, per germline. This clonotype occurred many times. Its cognate antigen is unknown. TCRdb re-analysed the reads in MiXCR, keeping a single row per CDR3 protein. The data contain 480,000 or so distinct CDR3 sequences, approximately 11% of them singletons. The source is a human donor in good health (CMV status not recorded). Some clones in this sample may be carry-over from other donors' samples. Sequenced material: PBMCs. The chain is built from TRBV7-2 and TRBJ2-1; D gene uncertain. CDR3 protein: CASSSQVGSYNEQFF. In DNA, the CDR3 is TGTGCCAGCAGCTCCCAAGTCGGGTCCTACAATGAGCAGTTCTTC. The full variable domain, completed using reference TRBV7-2 and TRBJ2-1, is GAGVSQSPSNKVTEKGKDVELRCDPISGHTALYWYRQSLGQGLEFLIYFQGNSAPDKSGLPSDRFSAERTGGSVSTLTIQRTQQEDSAVYLCASSSQVGSYNEQFFGPGTRLTVL.